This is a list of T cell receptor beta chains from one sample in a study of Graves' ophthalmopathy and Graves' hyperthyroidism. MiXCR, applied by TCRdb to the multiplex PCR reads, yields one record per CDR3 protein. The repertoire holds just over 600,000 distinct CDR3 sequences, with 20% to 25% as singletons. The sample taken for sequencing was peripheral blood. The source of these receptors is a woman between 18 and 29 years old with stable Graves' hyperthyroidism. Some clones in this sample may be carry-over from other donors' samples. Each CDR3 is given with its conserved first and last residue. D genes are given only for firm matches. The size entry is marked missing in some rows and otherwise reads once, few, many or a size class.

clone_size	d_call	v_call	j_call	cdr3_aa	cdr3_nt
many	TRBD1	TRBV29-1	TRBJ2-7	CSVSPGTGYSYEQYF	TGCAGCGTCTCACCCGGGACAGGTTACTCTTACGAGCAGTACTTC
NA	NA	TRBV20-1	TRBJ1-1	CSARKVPYTEAFF	TGCAGTGCTAGAAAAGTGCCGTACACTGAAGCTTTCTTT
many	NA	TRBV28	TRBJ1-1	CASSFLSRQPLNGDVKNTEAFF	TGTGCCAGCAGTTTTCTTAGTCGGCAGCCACTCAACGGAGACGTCAAGAACACTGAAGCTTTCTTT
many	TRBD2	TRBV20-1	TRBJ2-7	CSASGTSGRAMEQYF	TGCAGTGCTTCCGGGACTAGCGGGAGGGCGATGGAGCAGTACTTC
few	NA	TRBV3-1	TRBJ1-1	CASSQGSTGLAAFF	TGTGCCAGCAGCCAAGGGTCTACGGGCCTCGCAGCTTTCTTT
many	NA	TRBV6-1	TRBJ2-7	CASSEHRDTYEQYF	TGTGCCAGCAGTGAACACAGGGACACCTACGAGCAGTACTTC
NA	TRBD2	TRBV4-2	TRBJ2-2	CASSQQLAGLGFGFPGELFF	TGTGCCAGCAGCCAACAGTTAGCGGGACTGGGGTTCGGCTTTCCCGGGGAGCTGTTTTTT
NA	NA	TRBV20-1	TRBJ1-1	CSAPGAFF	TGCAGTGCTCCCGGAGCTTTCTTT
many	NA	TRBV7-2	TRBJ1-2	CASSPVQLTNYGYTF	TGTGCCAGCAGCCCTGTCCAGTTAACTAACTATGGCTACACCTTC
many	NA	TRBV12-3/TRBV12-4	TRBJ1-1	CASTFGPGGMGAEAFF	NA
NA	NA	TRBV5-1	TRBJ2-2	CASEAPEANTGELFF	TGCGCCAGCGAGGCGCCGGAGGCGAACACCGGGGAGCTGTTTTTT
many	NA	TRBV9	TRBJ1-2	CASARDYYGYTF	TGTGCCTCGGCGAGAGACTACTATGGCTACACCTTC
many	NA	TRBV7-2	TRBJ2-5	CASSFGLVRGKETQYF	TGTGCCAGCAGCTTCGGCCTGGTGAGGGGTAAAGAGACCCAGTACTTC
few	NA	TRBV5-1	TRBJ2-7	CASSLDPSWEQYF	TGCGCCAGCAGCTTGGACCCTTCCTGGGAGCAGTACTTC
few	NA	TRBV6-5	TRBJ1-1	CASSSNQNTEAFF	TGTGCCAGCAGTTCAAATCAGAACACTGAAGCTTTCTTT
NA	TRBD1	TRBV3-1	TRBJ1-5	CASSWGTGGNQPQHF	TGTGCCAGCAGCTGGGGGACAGGGGGCAATCAGCCCCAGCATTTT
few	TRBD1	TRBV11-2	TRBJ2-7	CASSLGSLDRLSYEQYF	TGTGCCAGCAGCTTAGGGAGTTTGGACAGGCTCTCCTACGAGCAGTACTTC
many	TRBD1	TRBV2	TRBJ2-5	CASSAIGTEETQYF	TGTGCCAGCAGTGCGATCGGGACAGAAGAGACCCAGTACTTC
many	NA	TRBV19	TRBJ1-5	CASSIQGRTRGNQPQHF	TGTGCCAGTAGTATACAGGGGAGAACCAGAGGCAATCAGCCCCAGCATTTT
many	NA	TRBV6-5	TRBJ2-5	CASSYPYGVGQETQYF	TGTGCCAGCAGTTACCCCTATGGGGTGGGGCAAGAGACCCAGTACTTC
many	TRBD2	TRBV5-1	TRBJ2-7	CASSRREGDYEQYF	TGCGCCAGCAGCCGCCGGGAGGGAGACTACGAGCAGTACTTC
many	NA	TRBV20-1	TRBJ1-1	CSARDFRSAEAFF	TGCAGTGCTAGAGATTTCAGATCGGCTGAAGCTTTCTTT
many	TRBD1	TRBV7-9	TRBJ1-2	CASSLLDRGNGYTF	TGTGCCAGCAGCTTATTGGACAGGGGAAACGGCTACACCTTC
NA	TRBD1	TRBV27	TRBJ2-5	CASSSWTGGSETQYF	TGTGCCAGCAGTTCTTGGACAGGGGGCTCGGAGACCCAGTACTTC
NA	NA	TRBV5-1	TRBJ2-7	CASSLRADHSYEQYF	TGCGCCAGCAGTTTACGAGCTGACCACTCCTACGAGCAGTACTTC
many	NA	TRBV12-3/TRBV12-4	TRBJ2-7	CASSLGQWAEQYF	TGTGCCAGCAGTTTAGGTCAGTGGGCCGAGCAGTACTTC
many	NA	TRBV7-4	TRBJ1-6	CAMGSPLHF	TGTGCCATGGGTTCACCCCTCCACTTT
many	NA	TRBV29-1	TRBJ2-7	CSVLQSSYEQYF	TGCAGCGTCTTACAGAGCTCCTACGAGCAGTACTTC
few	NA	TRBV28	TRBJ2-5	CASSFNSRTGRDRAQYF	TGTGCCAGCAGTTTCAACTCGCGCACCGGCCGAGATAGAGCCCAGTACTTC
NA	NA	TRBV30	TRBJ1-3	CAWSRTAVNTIYF	TGTGCCTGGAGCAGGACAGCTGTAAACACCATATATTTT
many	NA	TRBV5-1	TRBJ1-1	CASSWGRMNTEAFF	TGCGCCAGCAGCTGGGGACGTATGAACACTGAAGCTTTCTTT
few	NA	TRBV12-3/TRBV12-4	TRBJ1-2	CASSFRRYGYTF	TGTGCCAGCAGTTTTAGACGCTATGGCTACACCTTC
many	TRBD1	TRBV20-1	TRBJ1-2	CSATTRGQGADGYTF	TGCAGTGCTACTACTAGGGGACAGGGGGCGGATGGCTACACCTTC
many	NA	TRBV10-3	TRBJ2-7	CAIGGTSYEQYF	TGTGCCATCGGAGGTACCTCCTACGAGCAGTACTTC
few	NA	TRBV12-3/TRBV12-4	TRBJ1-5	CASKETGVGNQPQHF	TGTGCCAGCAAGGAGACTGGCGTGGGCAATCAGCCTCAGCATTTT
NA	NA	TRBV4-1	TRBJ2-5	CASSQDQSVRRGGSGETQYF	TGCGCCAGCAGCCAAGATCAGTCGGTTCGCAGGGGCGGGAGTGGAGAGACCCAGTACTTC
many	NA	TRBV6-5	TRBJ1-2	CASSYSQDSIGGYTF	TGTGCCAGCAGTTACTCTCAGGACAGCATAGGGGGCTACACCTTC
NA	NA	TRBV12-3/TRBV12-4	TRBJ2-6	CASTRGGANVLTF	TGTGCCAGCACCCGGGGTGGGGCCAACGTCCTGACTTTC
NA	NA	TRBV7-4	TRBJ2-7	CASRRFYEQYF	TGTGCCAGCAGGAGGTTCTACGAGCAGTACTTC
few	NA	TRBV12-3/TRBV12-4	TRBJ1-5	CASSLEFQPQHF	TGTGCCAGCAGTTTGGAATTTCAGCCCCAGCATTTT
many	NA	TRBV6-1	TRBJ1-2	CASSGDVNYGYTF	TGTGCCAGCAGTGGAGACGTAAACTATGGCTACACCTTC
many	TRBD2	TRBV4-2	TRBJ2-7	CASSDGGPFSGTSSYEQYF	TGTGCCAGCAGCGACGGAGGACCGTTTAGCGGGACAAGCTCCTACGAGCAGTACTTC
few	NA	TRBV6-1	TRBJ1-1	CASRELGAEAFF	TGTGCCAGCAGGGAATTAGGAGCTGAAGCTTTCTTT